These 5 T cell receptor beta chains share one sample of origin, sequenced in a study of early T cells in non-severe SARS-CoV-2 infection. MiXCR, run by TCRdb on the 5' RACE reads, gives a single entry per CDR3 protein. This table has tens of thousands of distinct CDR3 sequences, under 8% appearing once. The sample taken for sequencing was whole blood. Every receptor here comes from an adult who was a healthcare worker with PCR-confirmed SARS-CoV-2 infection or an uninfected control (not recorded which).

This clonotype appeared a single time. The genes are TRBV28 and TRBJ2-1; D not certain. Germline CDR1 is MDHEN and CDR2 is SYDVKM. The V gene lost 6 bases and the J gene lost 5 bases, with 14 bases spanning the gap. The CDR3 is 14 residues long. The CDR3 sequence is CASRTVGPNNEQFF. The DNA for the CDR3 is TGTGCCAGCAGGACGGTAGGGCCGAACAATGAGCAGTTCTTC.

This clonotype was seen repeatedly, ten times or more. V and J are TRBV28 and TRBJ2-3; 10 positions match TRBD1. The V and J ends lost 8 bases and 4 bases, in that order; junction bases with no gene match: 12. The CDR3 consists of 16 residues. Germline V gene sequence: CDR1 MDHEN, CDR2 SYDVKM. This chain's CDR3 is CASGRLGQGMSDTQYF. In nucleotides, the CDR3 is TGTGCCAGCGGCCGCTTGGGACAGGGGATGTCAGATACGCAGTATTTT.

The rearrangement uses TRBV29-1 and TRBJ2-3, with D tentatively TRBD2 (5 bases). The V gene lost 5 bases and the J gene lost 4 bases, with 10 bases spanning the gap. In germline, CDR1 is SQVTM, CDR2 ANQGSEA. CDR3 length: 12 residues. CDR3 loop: CSVPGSSDTQYF. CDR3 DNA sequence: TGCAGCGTTCCGGGATCCTCAGATACGCAGTATTTT.

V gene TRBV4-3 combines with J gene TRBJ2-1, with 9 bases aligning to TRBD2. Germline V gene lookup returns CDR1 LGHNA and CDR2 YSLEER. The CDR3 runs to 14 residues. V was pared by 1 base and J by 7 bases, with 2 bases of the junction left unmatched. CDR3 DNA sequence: TGCGCCAGCAGCCAAGGACTAGCGGAGAATGAGCAGTTCTTC. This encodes CASSQGLAENEQFF.

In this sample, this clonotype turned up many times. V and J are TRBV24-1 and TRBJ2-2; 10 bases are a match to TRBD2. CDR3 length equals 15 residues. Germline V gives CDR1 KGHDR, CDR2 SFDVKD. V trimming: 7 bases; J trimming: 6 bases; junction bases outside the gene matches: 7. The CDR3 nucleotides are TGTGCCACCAGCACTAGCGGGACTTATGCCGGGGAGCTGTTTTTT. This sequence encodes CATSTSGTYAGELFF.